The 13 T cell receptor beta chains below come from one sample, sequenced in a study of blood T cell repertoires in COVID-19 (dated by TCRdb to 2020 to 2021). To prepare the library, the immunoSEQ multiplex PCR assay was applied. TCRdb limited this immuneACCESS table to in-frame rearrangements with V and J called. A share of clones is missing; checked studies link under half to unresolved V genes, and the rest is unexplained. The sample table contains more than 400,000 clones; only one count was recorded for about nine tenths of them. The top ten clones comprise roughly 0.72% of the sample. Sequenced: PBMCs or T cells enriched from blood (not recorded which). The origin of the receptors is a woman in her late teens or twenties who had recovered from COVID-19.

This clone was recorded once. V and J are TRBV7-2 and TRBJ2-7, with a weak D call TRBD2 (6 bases). Germline values: CDR1 SGHTA, CDR2 FQGNSA. Between the trimmed V and J ends, which lost 4 bases and 4 bases, there was a span of 11 bases. The CDR3 runs 13 residues. The CDR3 reads CASSYTGVYEQYF. The CDR3, as DNA: TGTGCCAGCAGCTACACGGGGGTTTACGAGCAGTACTTC.

The chain has TRBV6-4 and TRBJ1-1, with 7 bases matching TRBD1. V trimming: 6 bases; J trimming: 5 bases; junction bases outside the gene matches: 9. The CDR3 has 14 residues. The germline V gene encodes CDR1 MRHNA and CDR2 SNTAGT. The CDR3 bases are TGTGCCAGCAGAAGAGACAGGGCGGGAACTGAAGCTTTCTTT. Its protein product is CASRRDRAGTEAFF.

The gene calls are TRBV27 and TRBJ2-3; no firm D call. The CDR3 spans 13 residues. Germline assignment: CDR1 MNHEY and CDR2 SMNVEV (reference sequence). V lost 2 bases, J lost 7 bases, and 10 bases lay in between. The CDR3 sequence: CASSLRVLYTQYF. CDR3 in DNA: TGTGCCAGCAGTTTACGGGTTCTGTATACGCAGTATTTT.

This chain links TRBV7-2 with TRBJ1-2, with D possibly TRBD1 on 5 matching bases. This CDR3 is 13 amino acids long. Germline V lookup: CDR1 SGHTA, CDR2 FQGNSA. The V end was cut by 4 bases, the J end by 4 bases, with 10 bases between. CDR3 in DNA: TGTGCCAGCAGCTCCTCGGGGGGCTATGGCTACACCTTC. Encoded protein: CASSSSGGYGYTF.

This chain connects TRBV15 to TRBJ2-3; D perhaps matches TRBD2 (5 bases). Germline CDR1 is LNHNV and CDR2 is YYDKDF (reference sequence). The CDR3 length is 16 residues. The ends were cut back, 0 bases at V and 2 bases at J, with 12 bases in the middle. CDR3 nucleotide sequence: TGTGCCACCAGCAGAGATGGAGGTATCGACACAGATACGCAGTATTTT. This translates into CATSRDGGIDTDTQYF.

This rearrangement joins TRBV19 to TRBJ1-2; D possibly corresponds to TRBD1 (5 bases). The V gene's germline CDR1 is LNHDA and CDR2 SQIVND (reference sequence). Deletions cut 7 bases from V and 8 bases from J, with 17 bases between. The CDR3 loop spans 13 amino acids. This CDR3 reads CASNLLGGYGYTF. The CDR3 bases are TGTGCCAGTAATCTACTTGGGGGGTACGGCTACACCTTC.

This chain uses TRBV2 with TRBJ1-3, with D possibly TRBD1 on 6 matching bases. Trimming cost V 3 bases and J 7 bases, with 10 bases left between them. Germline loops: CDR1 SNHLY, CDR2 FYNNEI. The CDR3 has 13 amino acids. The CDR3 here is CASSDRTVNTIYF. The DNA of the CDR3 is TGTGCCAGCAGTGATCGGACAGTGAACACCATATATTTT.

This sequence joins TRBV6-5 and TRBJ1-2, with D maybe TRBD1 (5 bases). Germline V gene data show CDR1 as MNHEY and CDR2 as SVGAGI. This CDR3 has 14 amino acids. Between the trimmed V and J ends, which lost 10 bases and 6 bases, there was a span of 21 bases. The CDR3 nucleotides read TGTGCCACGCTAACCCCTGGGGACTTCCATGGCTACACCTTC. Translating gives CATLTPGDFHGYTF.

There are a few counts of this clone. This chain joins TRBV7-6 and TRBJ1-6; D not certain. V lost 1 base and J lost 0, with 13 bases in between. This CDR3 has 18 residues. Per germline, CDR1 SGHVS and CDR2 FNYEAQ. This chain's CDR3 is CASSLGILGSSYNSPLHF. The CDR3 nucleotides read TGTGCCAGCAGCTTAGGAATCCTAGGGAGCTCCTATAATTCACCCCTCCACTTT.

The chain joins TRBV28 to TRBJ1-6; 7 bases line up with TRBD1. The trim removed 10 bases at V and 6 bases at J, leaving 6 bases unmatched. CDR1 is MDHEN, CDR2 SYDVKM, per germline. This CDR3 has 13 residues. CDR3 bases: TGTGCCACCTGGAGGGACAGTAATTCACCCCTCCACTTT. As protein: CATWRDSNSPLHF.

As to this clone: Within the sample, other DNA sequences also encode this same CDR3. This rearrangement joins TRBV5-1 to TRBJ2-2, with 8 bases identical to TRBD1. The CDR3 is 14 amino acids. The V segment lost 4 bases and the J segment 5 bases; nucleotides outside the gene matches: 4. The germline V gene has CDR1 SGHRS and CDR2 YFSETQ. CDR3 in amino acids: CASSLDRETGELFF. The CDR3 DNA reads TGCGCCAGCAGCCTGGACAGGGAGACCGGGGAGCTGTTTTTT.

V and J are TRBV28 and TRBJ2-7, with D possibly TRBD1 on 6 matching bases. Germline assignment: CDR1 MDHEN and CDR2 SYDVKM. The CDR3 loop spans 13 amino acids. V was cut by 2 bases and J by 6 bases, with 11 bases left in between. The CDR3 here is CASSLRSGAEQYF. The CDR3 DNA follows: TGTGCCAGCAGTTTAAGATCAGGGGCCGAGCAGTACTTC.

The chain combines TRBV7-3 with TRBJ2-5, with 12 bases that match TRBD2. After removal of 5 bases from V and 4 bases from J, the junction contained 5 bases not matched to a gene. This CDR3 is 15 amino acids long. Germline CDR1 SGHTA, CDR2 FQGTGA. The CDR3 DNA follows: TGTGCCAGCAGCCCTAGCGGGGGGGCGGGAGAGACCCAGTACTTC. The encoded protein is CASSPSGGAGETQYF.